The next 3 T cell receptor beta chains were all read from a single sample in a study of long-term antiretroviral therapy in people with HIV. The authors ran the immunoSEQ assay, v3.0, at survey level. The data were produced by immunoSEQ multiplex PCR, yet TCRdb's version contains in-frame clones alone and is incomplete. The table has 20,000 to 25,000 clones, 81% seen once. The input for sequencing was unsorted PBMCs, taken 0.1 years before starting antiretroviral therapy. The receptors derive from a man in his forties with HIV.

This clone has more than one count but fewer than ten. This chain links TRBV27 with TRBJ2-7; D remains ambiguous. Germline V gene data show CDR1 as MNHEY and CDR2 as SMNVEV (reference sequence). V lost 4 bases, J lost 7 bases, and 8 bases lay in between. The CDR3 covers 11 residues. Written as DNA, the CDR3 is TGTGCCAGCAGTTCCACCCTGGAGCAGTACTTC. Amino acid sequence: CASSSTLEQYF.

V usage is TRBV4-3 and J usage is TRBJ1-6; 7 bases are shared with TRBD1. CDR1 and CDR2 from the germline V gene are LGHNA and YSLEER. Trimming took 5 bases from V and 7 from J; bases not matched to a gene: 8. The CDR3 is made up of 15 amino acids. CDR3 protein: CASSSGQQMNSPLHF. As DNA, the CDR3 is TGCGCCAGCAGCTCGGGACAGCAGATGAATTCACCCCTCCACTTT.

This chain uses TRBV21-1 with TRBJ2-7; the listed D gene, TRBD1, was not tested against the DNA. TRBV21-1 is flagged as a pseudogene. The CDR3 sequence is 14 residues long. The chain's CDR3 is CASSGGQWDYEQYF. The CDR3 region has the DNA TGTGCCAGCAGTGGCGGACAGTGGGACTACGAGCAGTACTTC.